A single sample gave rise to the 3 T cell receptor beta chains below, sequenced in a study of shared clonotypes between healthy human individuals. Data came from immunoSEQ multiplex PCR; TCRdb stores just in-frame clones and leaves some out. The repertoire has roughly 1,100,000 clones, about 80% of them found once; the top ten carry roughly 1.4%. The sequenced material came from memory CD4+ T cells sorted from blood. Subset defined: CD45RA-negative fraction. These receptors all stem from a man aged 18 to 29 in good health.

The chain links TRBV7-2 to TRBJ2-7; 7 bases fit TRBD2. Germline lookup yields CDR1 SGHTA and CDR2 FQGNSA. The V and J ends lost 0 bases and 2 bases, in that order; junction bases with no gene match: 4. CDR3 length: 15 amino acids. The CDR3 loop is CASSLASGLPYEQYF. For the CDR3, the DNA is TGTGCCAGCAGCTTAGCGTCGGGACTACCCTACGAGCAGTACTTC.

This clone has only one observation. A much larger clone is a single base away; this may be a read error. The chain links TRBV7-8 to TRBJ1-1; D not certain. V was shortened by 0 bases and J by 1 base, with 6 bases between the two germline ends. This CDR3 region has 14 residues. Per the germline V gene, CDR1 is SGHVS and CDR2 is FQNEAQ. CDR3 region: CASSLATGNTEAFF. The CDR3 DNA reads TGTGCCAGCAGCTTAGCGACGGGGAACACTGAAGCTTTCTTT. Supplemented by reference TRBV7-8 and TRBJ1-1, the full variable domain reads GAGVSQSPRYKVAKRGQDVALRCDPISGHVSLFWYQQALGQGPEFLTYFQNEAQLDKSGLPSDRFFAERPEGSVSTLKIQRTQQEDSAVYLCASSLATGNTEAFFGQGTRLTVV.

In the case of this clone: This same CDR3 is encoded by further DNA sequences in the sample. The chain uses TRBV18 and TRBJ2-5, with 7 bases that match TRBD1. After removal of 6 bases from V and 2 bases from J, the junction contained 6 bases not matched to a gene. Germline V gene sequence: CDR1 KGHSH, CDR2 LQKENI. The CDR3 loop spans 14 amino acids. The CDR3 sequence: CASSSGTAQETQYF. Here the CDR3 DNA reads TGTGCCAGCTCCTCCGGGACAGCACAAGAGACCCAGTACTTC.